Listed below are T cell receptor beta chains from one sample, sequenced in a study of naive and memory T cell subsets. TCRdb processed the 5' RACE reads anew with MiXCR; each CDR3 protein has one entry. Found here are about 21,000 distinct CDR3 sequences, roughly 4% of them singletons; the top ten hold 6.5% to 8%. Receptors were obtained from a male donor in good health. Both conserved end residues are part of each CDR3. A D gene is named only where the DNA matches it firmly. Not all rows give a size; the values are once, few, many and, for expanded clones, a class.

V	size	J	D	CDR3	DNA
TRBV10-3	medium-sized	TRBJ2-4	NA	CAISESIAGVKNIQYF	TGTGCCATCAGTGAGTCGATCGCAGGGGTTAAAAACATTCAGTACTTC
TRBV2	few	TRBJ2-3	TRBD2	CASNLAETDTQYF	TGTGCCAGCAATCTAGCGGAGACAGATACGCAGTATTTT
TRBV28	medium-sized	TRBJ2-2	TRBD1	CASSLPPGQGSTGELFF	TGTGCCAGCAGTCTCCCCCCTGGACAGGGGTCCACCGGGGAGCTGTTTTTT
TRBV4-2	many	TRBJ2-1	TRBD2	CASSQDRGGSYNEQFF	TGTGCCAGCAGCCAAGATCGGGGGGGCTCCTACAATGAGCAGTTCTTC
TRBV19	many	TRBJ2-4	TRBD2	CASSLTRGDIQYF	TGTGCCAGTAGTCTCACCCGGGGGGACATTCAGTACTTC
TRBV12-3/TRBV12-4	many	TRBJ2-2	TRBD2	CASSHLAGGPSAGELFF	TGTGCCAGCAGCCACCTAGCGGGGGGGCCTTCCGCCGGGGAGCTGTTTTTT
TRBV19	many	TRBJ1-1	NA	CASSIAGTQAFF	TGTGCCAGTAGTATAGCTGGGACCCAAGCTTTCTTT
TRBV6-6	many	TRBJ1-6	NA	CASSYGSPLHF	TGTGCCAGCAGTTACGGCTCACCCCTCCACTTT
TRBV28	many	TRBJ2-7	TRBD2	CASSLYREVYSYEQYF	TGTGCCAGCAGTTTGTATCGGGAGGTTTACTCCTACGAGCAGTACTTC
TRBV24-1	many	TRBJ2-4	TRBD1	CATSTGGSIQYF	TGTGCCACTTCGACAGGGGGTAGCATTCAGTACTTC
TRBV29-1	medium-sized	TRBJ2-4	TRBD1	CSANLGIDRVKNIQYF	TGCAGCGCCAATTTGGGCATCGACAGGGTAAAAAACATTCAGTACTTC
TRBV12-5	many	TRBJ2-2	NA	CASGKQGPDTGELFF	TGTGCTAGTGGTAAACAGGGACCCGACACCGGGGAGCTGTTTTTT
TRBV21-1	many	TRBJ2-1	NA	CASSKGASPYNEQFF	TGTGCCAGCAGCAAAGGGGCATCGCCCTACAATGAGCAGTTCTTC
TRBV10-3	NA	TRBJ1-5	TRBD1	CAISESTGGSNQPQHF	TGTGCCATCAGTGAGTCGACAGGGGGAAGCAATCAGCCCCAGCATTTT
TRBV28	many	TRBJ2-5	NA	CASSSGGQGETQYF	TGTGCCAGCAGTTCCGGAGGGCAGGGAGAGACCCAGTACTTC
TRBV28	many	TRBJ2-7	TRBD1	CASSLAGTGAAYEQYF	TGTGCCAGCAGTTTAGCCGGGACAGGCGCCGCCTACGAGCAGTACTTC
TRBV29-1	NA	TRBJ2-1	NA	CSVDGGRAWDEQFF	TGCAGCGTTGATGGGGGTAGGGCTTGGGATGAGCAGTTCTTC
TRBV14	many	TRBJ2-1	NA	CASSPFVGADNEQFF	TGTGCCAGCAGCCCCTTTGTGGGGGCTGACAATGAGCAGTTCTTC
TRBV29-1	many	TRBJ2-2	NA	CSVEDDWQGTGELFF	TGCAGCGTTGAAGACGACTGGCAGGGTACCGGGGAGCTGTTTTTT
TRBV28	many	TRBJ2-1	TRBD2	CASRRTSGWNEQFF	TGTGCCAGCAGACGGACTAGCGGATGGAATGAGCAGTTCTTC
TRBV5-1	many	TRBJ2-1	NA	CASSLDSDFEQFF	TGCGCCAGCAGCTTGGACTCGGACTTTGAGCAGTTCTTC
TRBV29-1	many	TRBJ2-1	TRBD1	CSHGQGSNEQFF	TGCAGCCACGGACAGGGATCCAATGAGCAGTTCTTC
TRBV20-1	many	TRBJ1-1	NA	CSAGLGDTEAFF	TGCAGTGCTGGCCTGGGGGACACTGAAGCTTTCTTT
TRBV29-1	many	TRBJ1-1	NA	CSVDKGGLNTEAFF	TGCAGCGTTGATAAGGGAGGGCTGAACACTGAAGCTTTCTTT
TRBV7-2	medium-sized	TRBJ1-5	NA	CASNSGFISNQPQHF	TGTGCCAGCAACTCAGGGTTTATCAGCAATCAGCCCCAGCATTTT
TRBV7-2	many	TRBJ1-5	NA	CASSRDSNQPQHF	TGTGCCAGCAGCCGGGACAGCAATCAGCCCCAGCATTTT
TRBV6-5	many	TRBJ2-1	NA	CASSYSSGPYNEQFF	TGTGCCAGCAGTTACTCAAGCGGCCCTTACAATGAGCAGTTCTTC
TRBV24-1	many	TRBJ1-1	NA	CATSDLWNTEAFF	TGTGCCACCAGTGATTTGTGGAACACTGAAGCTTTCTTT
TRBV12-5	many	TRBJ1-6	TRBD1	CASGLGTGESPLHF	TGTGCTAGTGGTCTAGGGACAGGGGAATCACCCCTCCACTTT
TRBV19	many	TRBJ1-5	TRBD1	CASTQGAQPQHF	TGTGCCAGTACACAGGGGGCTCAGCCCCAGCATTTT
TRBV19	few	TRBJ1-1	NA	CASSIRHVEVAFF	TGTGCCAGTAGTATTCGACATGTAGAGGTAGCTTTCTTT
TRBV11-2	many	TRBJ2-1	TRBD2	CASSLESSGRYNEQFF	TGTGCCAGCAGCTTAGAGAGTAGCGGGAGGTACAATGAGCAGTTCTTC
TRBV5-6	many	TRBJ1-5	NA	CASSLGRGSNQPQHF	TGTGCCAGCAGCTTGGGCAGGGGAAGCAATCAGCCCCAGCATTTT
TRBV2	many	TRBJ2-3	TRBD2	CASTGTSGIPDTQYF	TGTGCCAGCACTGGGACTAGCGGGATTCCAGATACGCAGTATTTT
TRBV6-5	many	TRBJ2-3	NA	CASSTWTDTDTQYF	TGTGCCAGCAGTACCTGGACAGACACAGATACGCAGTATTTT
TRBV19	many	TRBJ1-5	NA	CAATGYNQPQHF	TGTGCCGCTACAGGGTACAATCAGCCCCAGCATTTT
TRBV5-1	many	TRBJ2-3	TRBD2	CASSRLAGASTDTQYF	TGCGCCAGCAGCAGACTAGCGGGGGCTAGCACAGATACGCAGTATTTT
TRBV6-2/TRBV6-3	many	TRBJ2-7	TRBD1	CASSYSLGTGGLNEQYF	TGTGCCAGCAGTTACTCCCTCGGGACAGGGGGCCTAAACGAGCAGTACTTC
TRBV5-4	many	TRBJ2-4	NA	CASSFAGAKNIQYF	TGTGCCAGCAGCTTTGCAGGCGCCAAAAACATTCAGTACTTC
TRBV29-1	many	TRBJ2-3	TRBD1	CSVIRTGGTDTQYF	TGCAGCGTAATCAGGACAGGGGGCACAGATACGCAGTATTTT
TRBV28	many	TRBJ2-7	NA	CASLPTPGQRYEQYF	TGTGCCAGCCTACCCACCCCGGGCCAGCGGTACGAGCAGTACTTC
TRBV10-2	many	TRBJ1-1	TRBD1	CASSEQTGSTEAFF	TGCGCCAGCAGTGAGCAGACAGGGAGCACTGAAGCTTTCTTT
TRBV12-3/TRBV12-4	many	TRBJ1-1	TRBD1	CASRWGQAEAFF	TGTGCCAGCAGGTGGGGACAGGCTGAAGCTTTCTTT
TRBV20-1	many	TRBJ2-1	TRBD2	CSARDWRGGGGPAGTRNEQFF	TGCAGTGCTAGAGATTGGAGGGGTGGCGGAGGCCCAGCCGGGACTAGGAATGAGCAGTTCTTC
TRBV11-2	few	TRBJ2-1	NA	CASSFRDAYNEQFF	TGTGCCAGCAGCTTTAGAGACGCCTACAATGAGCAGTTCTTC
TRBV28	few	TRBJ1-5	NA	CASRRTPSNQPQHF	TGTGCCAGCAGGCGAACACCAAGCAATCAGCCCCAGCATTTT
TRBV5-1	many	TRBJ2-2	NA	CASSLGQNPFSGELFF	TGCGCCAGCAGCTTGGGGCAGAATCCCTTTAGCGGGGAGCTGTTTTTT
TRBV28	few	TRBJ2-2	TRBD2	CASSLTSGPKANTGELFF	TGTGCCAGCAGTTTAACTAGCGGACCGAAGGCGAACACCGGGGAGCTGTTTTTT
TRBV19	many	TRBJ2-3	NA	CASSGYSTDTQYF	TGTGCCAGTAGCGGGTATAGCACAGATACGCAGTATTTT